This TCR beta chain emerged from a study of cytomegalovirus exposure and HLA in healthy donors. PCR was performed using 60 Vbeta and 13 Jbeta primers. Clones were read by immunoSEQ multiplex PCR, and TCRdb kept only the in-frame ones, dropping some. The sample lists about 160,000 clones; around 75% were seen once. Comments on this clone: Its specificity is unknown.

Germline V gene data show CDR1 as SNHLY and CDR2 as FYNNEI. The ends lost 5 bases at V and 6 bases at J; junction bases unmatched: 10. CDR3 length: 15 residues. Whole-study findings and limits: Donors were assumed by presence/absence analyses to have roughly uniform sequencing depth.

The rearrangement joins TRBV2 to TRBJ2-1; TRBD2 agrees at 7 bases. The sequence derives from a woman between 45 and 65 years old in good health and CMV-seropositive. The sequenced sample was PBMCs. The DNA of the CDR3 is TGTGCCAGCAGTAAGCGGCGGGGGTCTCCCAATGAGCAGTTCTTC. Protein product: CASSKRRGSPNEQFF.